The source of this T cell receptor (beta chain) is a study of lymphopenia after photon versus proton radiotherapy. General study findings and limits: Larger post-nadir TCR diversity loss correlated inversely with survival in deceased patients. Survival link was tested only in deceased patients; proton benefit remains a possibility. Proton therapy kept repertoires fairly stable, unlike photons, which gained effector/memory cells. Oligoclonal CD8+ Temra expansion after nadir drove photon patients' diversity drop.

Sequencing was performed with immunoSEQ multiplex PCR; in TCRdb, only in-frame clones are kept and a portion is missing. This table holds 67,000 or so clones, over 80% found once. As to this clone: The antigen is not known.

The CDR3 totals 13 residues. V lost 4 bases, J lost 6 bases, and 14 bases lay in between. Germline CDR1 reads SGHNT; CDR2 reads YYREEE (reference sequence). Material: peripheral blood, obtained from a patient treated with proton-based radiotherapy. This chain uses TRBV5-4 with TRBJ2-7; D is uncertain. This receptor was taken from a man at least 80 years old with esophageal cancer. CDR3 region: CASSATWGSEQYF. The CDR3 DNA sequence: TGTGCCAGCAGCGCTACCTGGGGAAGCGAGCAGTACTTC. Drawing the rest from reference TRBV5-4 and TRBJ2-7, the complete variable domain is ETGVTQSPTHLIKTRGQQVTLRCSSQSGHNTVSWYQQALGQGPQFIFQYYREEENGRGNFPPRFSGLQFPNYSSELNVNALELDDSALYLCASSATWGSEQYFGPGTRLTVT.